The clone carrying this T cell receptor (beta chain) has a count of ten or more. Its matching antigen is unknown. The data were taken from a study of early T cells in non-severe SARS-CoV-2 infection. Study-wide background: Sequencing of bulk RNA from unsorted whole blood was done, without chain pairing. Overall study findings and caveats: Matching with VDJdb favored anti-spike CD8 responses (missing private and CD4 specificities).

The V gene end was trimmed by 1 base and the J gene end by 0 bases; junction bases not matched to a gene: 25. The length of the CDR3 is 22 residues. Germline CDR1 is SGHRS and CDR2 is YFSETQ. In the library, individual cDNA molecules carried attached unique molecular identifiers. Using its own MiXCR run on the 5' RACE reads, TCRdb lists one record per CDR3 protein. The data show about 98,000 distinct CDR3 sequences, 11% seen once. The V call is TRBV5-1, the J call TRBJ2-7; TRBD2 aligns across 7 bases. Material: whole blood. This TCR derives from an adult who was a healthcare worker with PCR-confirmed SARS-CoV-2 infection or an uninfected control (not recorded which). DNA for the CDR3: TGCGCCAGCAGCTTGATCGGGATCGGCGCTAGCGGACCTAATATAAACTCCTACGAGCAGTACTTC. Its translation is CASSLIGIGASGPNINSYEQYF.